This T cell receptor (beta chain) stems from a study of blood T cell repertoires in COVID-19. The study assigned cohorts using participant-reported clinical history. Symptom resolution, clearance, or two negative PCRs marked donors in Cohort 3 as recovered. J gave up 14 bases and V 2 bases, and 9 bases lay outside the gene matches. Germline CDR1 and CDR2: MNHEY and SVGAGI. This CDR3 contains 14 residues. Some clones are missing from TCRdb's copy, which holds only in-frame ones; the method was immunoSEQ multiplex PCR. The sample has 150,000 to 200,000 clones; almost 80% are singletons. The chain is built from TRBV6-5 and TRBJ2-2; the match to TRBD2 covers 9 bases. This receptor was obtained from a woman aged 45-60 years who had recovered from COVID-19. The sequencing input was PBMCs or T cells enriched from blood (not recorded which). CDR3 in DNA: TGTGCCAGCAGTTACGGGACTAGCCCGGAGGTCCTGTTTTTT. Residues: CASSYGTSPEVLFF.